The 28 T cell receptor beta chains in this list originate from one sample, sequenced in a study of CD8+CD57+ T cells in acquired aplastic anemia. Genomic DNA, serving as template, underwent TCR beta VDJ and CDR3 profiling. TCRdb called the reads again in MiXCR, with one record for every CDR3 protein. The table includes under 200,000 distinct CDR3 sequences, 40% to 50% detected once. By flow cytometry, patients selected for sequencing had shown an expansion of CD8+CD57+ cells. The source material was sorted CD4+, CD8+, or CD8+CD57+ T cells (not recorded which) from PBMCs. These receptors originate from a human donor with aplastic anemia.

V and J are TRBV11-1 and TRBJ2-1, with a possible D match to TRBD2 (6 bases). CDR1 and CDR2 (germline): SGHAT, FQDESV (reference sequence). The germline V and J ends were trimmed by 1 base and 3 bases, with 13 bases remaining between them. There are 16 residues in the CDR3. The CDR3 here is CASSLGAGRIYNEQFF. The CDR3 DNA is TGTGCCAGCAGCTTAGGTGCGGGACGGATCTACAATGAGCAGTTCTTC.

The CDR3 DNA sequence: TGTGCCACCAGCAGAGAACCTAGCGGGACCTACGAGCAGTACTTC. Amino acids: CATSREPSGTYEQYF. The chain links TRBV15 to TRBJ2-7; the match to TRBD2 covers 9 bases. CDR1 LNHNV and CDR2 YYDKDF come from the germline V gene (reference sequence). CDR3 length: 15 residues. The junction had 2 bases not matched to a gene; V was cut back by 0 bases and J by 2 bases.

At least ten counts were recorded for this clonotype. The chain has TRBV7-3 and TRBJ2-4; D tentatively fits TRBD1 or TRBD2 (5 bases each). Germline-derived CDR1 and CDR2 are SGHTA and FQGTGA. Trimming stripped 1 base from V and 2 bases from J, with 9 bases between. This CDR3 is 15 amino acids long. The CDR3 DNA follows: TGTGCCAGCAGCTTAATTACGGGGCCCAAAAACATTCAGTACTTC. The encoded protein is CASSLITGPKNIQYF.

This clonotype has a count of ten or more. The chain recombines TRBV7-2 with TRBJ1-5, with a weak D call TRBD1 (5 bases). Germline-derived CDR1 and CDR2 are SGHTA and FQGNSA. The germline V and J ends were trimmed by 4 bases and 15 bases, with 22 bases remaining between them. This CDR3 is 14 amino acids long. The CDR3 region has the DNA TGTGCCAGCAGCTCGCCCGTCGGGGGGACGGCCCTGCATTTT. Translated: CASSSPVGGTALHF.

This clonotype has at least ten counts. The J gene is TRBJ2-5, the V gene TRBV7-3; TRBD2 matches at 7 bases. The germline CDR1 and CDR2 sequences are SGHTA and FQGTGA. Unmatched junction bases numbered 12, after V lost 0 bases and J lost 5 bases. The CDR3 is made up of 17 amino acids. The CDR3 DNA sequence: TGTGCCAGCAGCTTAACCCCCACTTCGGGAGGTTTGGAGACCCAGTACTTC. Translating it yields CASSLTPTSGGLETQYF.

This clonotype was recorded many times. One end of the junction fails to match germline, which may point to a read error. The V and J genes are TRBV7-2 and TRBJ2-1; D not resolved. The CDR3 runs to 11 residues. Germline assignment: CDR1 SGHTA and CDR2 FQGNSA. The CDR3 bases are TGTGCCAGCAGCCCCTATAATGAGCAGTTCTTC. It yields the protein CASSPYNEQFF. The full variable domain, in which reference TRBV7-2 and TRBJ2-1 provide the parts outside the CDR3, is GAGVSQSPSNKVTEKGKDVELRCDPISGHTALYWYRQSLGQGLEFLIYFQGNSAPDKSGLPSDRFSAERTGGSVSTLTIQRTQQEDSAVYLCASSPYNEQFFGPGTRLTVL.

Regarding this clonotype: This may be a read error, as it is one base from a much larger clone. CDR3 nucleotide sequence: TGTGCCAGCAGCCCCTGGGTGGGGGCACATGAAGCTTTCTTT. Translating gives CASSPWVGAHEAFF. The chain combines TRBV5-8 with TRBJ1-1; D might be TRBD1 (6 bases). This CDR3 has 14 residues. Germline V gene data show CDR1 as SGHTS and CDR2 as YDEGEE. V lost 4 bases and J 7 bases, leaving 17 bases between the germline ends.

This clonotype was found many times. CDR3 region: CASSFLGGTSTDTQYF. The CDR3 DNA reads as TGTGCCAGCAGCTTCCTCGGTGGGACTAGCACAGATACGCAGTATTTT. V usage is TRBV11-2 and J usage is TRBJ2-3; a weak D match, TRBD2 (6 bases). V lost 3 bases, J lost 0 bases, and 13 bases lay in between. The CDR3 has 16 residues. The germline CDR1 and CDR2 sequences are SGHAT and FQNNGV.

This clonotype was recorded at least ten times. DNA for the CDR3: TGTGCCAGCTCTGGGACAACGAATAGCAATCAGCCCCAGCATTTT. It codes for CASSGTTNSNQPQHF. This chain connects TRBV2 to TRBJ1-5; tentative D call: TRBD1 (6 bases). V was pared by 8 bases and J by 0 bases, with 14 bases between. Germline lookup yields CDR1 SNHLY and CDR2 FYNNEI. The CDR3 covers 15 residues.

This chain links TRBV15 with TRBJ2-6; D possibly corresponds to TRBD1 (5 bases). This CDR3 has 16 amino acids. V dropped 7 bases and J dropped 2 bases, with 15 bases sitting between them. Per the germline V gene, CDR1 is LNHNV and CDR2 is YYDKDF (reference sequence). The CDR3, as DNA: TGTGCCACCAACTACTCGGCAGGGACTGGGGCCAACGTCCTGACTTTC. It encodes CATNYSAGTGANVLTF.

Comment on this clonotype: The conserved phenylalanine or tryptophan normally closing the CDR3 is absent here, so this likely arose from a read error. This rearrangement joins TRBV6-5 to TRBJ2-5, with TRBD2 as a possible D gene (6 bases). Germline V gene sequence: CDR1 MNHEY, CDR2 SVGAGI. The CDR3 consists of 15 residues. V gave up 4 bases and J gave up 5 bases, with 17 bases separating them. In DNA form, the CDR3 reads TGTGCCAGCAGTTCAGGACGCGGCCGGGAGGAGACCCAGTACCTC. Amino acid sequence: CASSSGRGREETQYL.

Many counts were recorded for this clonotype. The chain links TRBV11-1 to TRBJ2-1, with 10 bases aligning to TRBD2. Germline lookup yields CDR1 SGHAT and CDR2 FQDESV (reference sequence). The CDR3 covers 15 residues. Germline trimming cut 6 bases from V and 9 bases from J; bases unmatched to any gene: 11. The CDR3 sequence: CASRRSGRAEGEQFF. Written as DNA, the CDR3 is TGTGCCAGCAGGAGAAGCGGGAGGGCCGAGGGTGAGCAGTTCTTC.

This clonotype came up once. The CDR3 sequence: CASSSLTSGDIQYF. CDR3 DNA: TGTGCCAGCAGTTCGTTGACTAGCGGGGACATTCAGTACTTC. The chain employs TRBV2 and TRBJ2-4; the match to TRBD2 covers 11 bases. V lost 5 bases and J lost 8; bases outside the gene matches: 5. Per the germline V gene, CDR1 is SNHLY and CDR2 is FYNNEI. The CDR3 loop spans 14 amino acids.

On this clonotype: A much larger clone is a single base away; this may be a read error. Because the CDR3 is missing its conserved closing phenylalanine or tryptophan, this is likely a read error. The rearrangement joins TRBV5-1 to TRBJ1-1; D possibly corresponds to TRBD1 (6 bases). The V gene's germline CDR1 is SGHRS and CDR2 YFSETQ. V gave up 5 bases and J gave up 3 bases, with 11 bases separating them. This CDR3 has 13 residues. The CDR3 protein is CASRLQGDTEAFL. The CDR3 bases are TGCGCCAGCAGATTACAGGGAGACACTGAAGCTTTCCTT.

The sample holds many counts of this clonotype. The chain carries TRBV20-1 and TRBJ2-2; D is perhaps TRBD2 (6 bases). Trimming stripped 3 bases from V and 5 bases from J, with 10 bases between. The length of the CDR3 is 13 residues. CDR1 and CDR2 (germline): DFQATT, SNEGSKA (reference sequence). The CDR3 DNA is TGCAGTGCTAGCGCGAGCGGGACCGGGGAGCTGTTTTTT. Amino acids: CSASASGTGELFF.

In the case of this clonotype: Since a much larger clone is just one base distant, this may be a read error. The chain joins TRBV19 to TRBJ1-2, with 12 positions matching TRBD1. This CDR3 is 21 amino acids long. The V segment lost 2 bases and the J segment 0 bases; nucleotides outside the gene matches: 16. The germline V gene has CDR1 LNHDA and CDR2 SQIVND (reference sequence). The CDR3 is CASSISLGTGGRRGSNYGYTF. Written as DNA, the CDR3 is TGTGCCAGTAGTATAAGTCTTGGGACAGGGGGCAGGAGAGGATCTAACTATGGCTACACCTTC.

This clonotype was found many times. The chain uses TRBV12-3 or TRBV12-4 and TRBJ1-1, with a weak D call TRBD1 (5 bases). The CDR3 covers 15 residues. Trimming cost V 2 bases and J 2 bases, with 12 bases left between them. The CDR3 nucleotides read TGTGCCAGCAGTTTACCCCTAGGGGCCAACACTGAAGCTTTCTTT. This gives the protein CASSLPLGANTEAFF.

This clonotype was detected many times. The V call is TRBV9, the J call TRBJ2-7; D remains unclear. The germline CDR1 and CDR2 sequences are SGDLS and YYNGEE. V was clipped by 0 bases and J by 1 base, with 8 bases between them. CDR3 length equals 14 residues. The CDR3 DNA follows: TGTGCCAGCAGCGTAGGTGTTGCTTCCTACGAGCAGTACTTC. Encoded protein: CASSVGVASYEQYF. Looking up the rest from reference TRBV9 and TRBJ2-7 gives the full variable domain: DSGVTQTPKHLITATGQRVTLRCSPRSGDLSVYWYQQSLDQGLQFLIQYYNGEERAKGNILERFSAQQFPDLHSELNLSSLELGDSALYFCASSVGVASYEQYFGPGTRLTVT.

This chain uses TRBV7-3 with TRBJ2-2; D remains unclear. The V end lost 5 bases, the J end lost 2 bases, and 3 bases lay between the germline ends. The CDR3 consists of 12 residues. CDR1 SGHTA and CDR2 FQGTGA come from the germline V gene. The DNA of the CDR3 is TGTGCCAGCAGCATAAACACCGGGGAGCTGTTTTTT. It yields the protein CASSINTGELFF.

Ten or more counts support this clonotype. The V and J genes are TRBV7-9 and TRBJ2-5; D is undetermined. Germline V lookup: CDR1 SEHNR, CDR2 FQNEAQ (reference sequence). CDR3 length: 13 amino acids. The germline V and J ends were trimmed by 5 bases and 2 bases, with 9 bases remaining between them. CDR3 loop: CASSRTQQETQYF. The CDR3 DNA sequence: TGTGCCAGCAGCCGAACCCAACAAGAGACCCAGTACTTC.

This clonotype was counted many times. The chain couples TRBV6-1 to TRBJ2-3, with TRBD2 identical over 15 bases. The CDR3 loop spans 18 amino acids. The J segment lost 0 bases and the V segment lost 5 bases, leaving 6 bases of the junction unmatched. Germline-derived CDR1 and CDR2 are MNHNS and SASEGT. CDR3 in DNA: TGTGCCAGCAGTCCCGGACTAGCGGGAGGGCGTAGCACAGATACGCAGTATTTT. This encodes CASSPGLAGGRSTDTQYF.

The gene calls are TRBV28 and TRBJ2-1; D not certain. From germline, CDR1 is MDHEN and CDR2 SYDVKM. This CDR3 comprises 8 residues. The V end lost 8 bases, the J end lost 16 bases, and 9 bases lay between the germline ends. The CDR3 is CASGSLFF. The CDR3 DNA is TGTGCCAGCGGCTCCCTATTCTTC. Looking up the rest from reference TRBV28 and TRBJ2-1 gives the full variable domain: DVKVTQSSRYLVKRTGEKVFLECVQDMDHENMFWYRQDPGLGLRLIYFSYDVKMKEKGDIPEGYSVSREKKERFSLILESASTNQTSMYLCASGSLFFGPGTRLTVL.

Worth noting for this clonotype: Relative to the germline gene, one junction end is altered; a read error may explain this. This chain joins TRBV24-1 and TRBJ2-7; D unclear. Per the germline V gene, CDR1 is KGHDR and CDR2 is SFDVKD. CDR3 length: 12 amino acids. The DNA of the CDR3 is TGTGCCACCAGTGAGGGTATTTCTGAGCAGTGCTTC. Residues: CATSEGISEQCF.

About this clonotype: A much larger clone differs from this one at a single base, so this may be a read error. The chain uses TRBV6-1 and TRBJ2-7, with 9 positions matching TRBD1. The CDR3 spans 16 residues. Germline values: CDR1 MNHNS, CDR2 SASEGT. V shed 4 bases, J shed 5 bases, and the junction held 12 bases outside the gene matches. The CDR3 nucleotides are TGTGCCAGCAGTGGGGACAGGGCAGGGGGTTACAACGAGCAGTACTTC. Its translation is CASSGDRAGGYNEQYF.

In its sample, this clonotype was seen many times. The gene calls are TRBV20-1 and TRBJ2-7; D possibly uses TRBD1 or TRBD2 (5 bases each). CDR1 DFQATT and CDR2 SNEGSKA come from the germline V gene (reference sequence). With 2 bases removed from V and 6 bases from J, the gap between germline ends came to 11 bases. The CDR3 has 12 amino acids. CDR3 protein: CSARLWGREQYF. CDR3 nucleotide sequence: TGCAGTGCTAGATTATGGGGACGCGAGCAGTACTTC.

With regard to this clonotype: A much bigger clone sits one base away, suggesting this may be a read error. In this CDR3 the conserved last residue, phenylalanine or tryptophan, is missing, so a read error is likely. The chain carries TRBV13 and TRBJ2-5; D ambiguous. The germline CDR1 and CDR2 sequences are PRHDT and FYEKMQ (reference sequence). The V end lost 0 bases, the J end lost 4 bases, and 12 bases lay between the germline ends. The CDR3 totals 15 residues. The CDR3 sequence: CASSLGDPILETQYL. The CDR3 DNA sequence: TGTGCCAGCAGCTTAGGCGATCCAATTCTAGAGACCCAGTACCTC.

This clonotype has a count of ten or more. The CDR3 nucleotides are TGTGCCAGCAGCCAAGATCCGGGAGGGGGCGATGGCTACACCTTC. Its translation is CASSQDPGGGDGYTF. The chain combines TRBV3-1 with TRBJ1-2; TRBD1 agrees at 7 bases. J was trimmed by 6 bases and V by 0 bases; bases with no gene match: 7. The CDR3 has 15 amino acids. Germline CDR1 reads LGHDT; CDR2 reads YNNKEL (reference sequence).

This clonotype was seen once. The chain carries TRBV7-8 and TRBJ2-2, with 8 bases lining up with TRBD2. CDR3 length: 17 amino acids. V was pared by 3 bases and J by 1 base, with 7 bases of the junction left unmatched. From germline, CDR1 is SGHVS and CDR2 FQNEAQ. CDR3 nucleotide sequence: TGTGCCAGCAGCTTTGGGATAGCGGGGAGGAACACCGGGGAGCTGTTTTTT. This translates into CASSFGIAGRNTGELFF.